A single sample is the source of the 2 T cell receptor beta chains below, sequenced in a study of glioma-infiltrating T cells. TCR alpha and beta CDR3 regions were amplified from RNA using iRepertoire nested multiplex PCR. TCRdb passed the multiplex PCR reads through MiXCR, listing each CDR3 protein once. The sample contains approximately 93,000 distinct CDR3 sequences, 35% to 50% of which appear only once. Sequencing was done on a sample of glioma tissue, nonneoplastic brain tissue, or PBMCs (not recorded which). These TCRs come from a human donor with low-grade glioma or glioblastoma, undergoing nonglioma brain surgery, or in good health (not recorded which).

As regards this clonotype: An end of the junction differs from the germline gene, which may be a read error. The chain has TRBV5-1 and TRBJ2-1; D not certain. Germline lookup yields CDR1 SGHRS and CDR2 YFSETQ. The CDR3 is 14 amino acids. The CDR3 loop is CASSLAVPYNGQFF. DNA of the CDR3: TGCGCCAGCAGCTTGGCCGTCCCCTACAATGGGCAGTTCTTC.

This clonotype appeared many times. J is TRBJ1-1 and V is TRBV20-1; D is unresolved. Germline V lookup: CDR1 DFQATT, CDR2 SNEGSKA (reference sequence). There are 14 residues in the CDR3. Trimming cost V 5 bases and J 1 base, with 14 bases left between them. CDR3 residues: CSAPNSRENTEAFF. CDR3 nucleotides: TGCAGTGCTCCGAACTCCCGGGAGAACACTGAAGCTTTCTTT.